This T cell receptor beta chain was retrieved from a study of cytomegalovirus exposure and HLA in healthy donors. Study-level points and caveats: TCR beta V- and J-gene trimming was later associated with a missense DCLRE1C variant.

In the PCR, 60 Vbeta and 13 Jbeta primers were used. The protocol was immunoSEQ multiplex PCR, while the TCRdb copy is restricted to in-frame clones and leaves out a portion. The sample lists roughly 150,000 clones, roughly 80% occurring once. Remarks on this clone: The antigen is not known.

The V segment lost 2 bases and the J segment 6 bases; nucleotides outside the gene matches: 9. This CDR3 comprises 16 residues. Germline loops: CDR1 MNHEY, CDR2 SVGAGI. Sequencing used PBMCs. This chain links TRBV6-5 with TRBJ1-3; TRBD1 matches 8 bases. The origin of this receptor is a man aged 45-65 years in good health and CMV-seropositive. CDR3 in amino acids: CASSYNSGTGKNTIYF. CDR3 in DNA: TGTGCCAGCAGTTACAACAGCGGGACAGGAAAAAACACCATATATTTT.